The next 9 T cell receptor beta chains were all read from a single sample in a study of human T cells and chemical hapten exposure. Time point noted: pre-sensitization, week 0. The treatment is: therapeutic diphenylcyclopropenone sensitization with weekly scalp DPC. In TCRdb, the RACE reads were re-called with MiXCR into one record per CDR3 protein. The sample gives tens of thousands of distinct CDR3 sequences, about 10% of which show up once; approximately 3.9% is in the top ten. This material consisted of whole blood, taken in connection with sensitization to the hapten diphenylcyclopropenone (DPC). These TCRs come from a woman aged 40 to 50 with alopecia areata. Some clones in this sample may be carry-over from other donors' samples.

This clonotype was counted ten times or more. The chain joins TRBV20-1 to TRBJ2-1, with TRBD2 identical over 14 bases. The V gene end was trimmed by 5 bases and the J gene end by 5 bases; junction bases not matched to a gene: 11. CDR3 length equals 17 residues. Germline lookup yields CDR1 DFQATT and CDR2 SNEGSKA (reference sequence). CDR3 in DNA: TGCAGTGCTGACCGACTAGCGGGAGGGCCTGGTGACAATGAGCAGTTCTTC. Protein product: CSADRLAGGPGDNEQFF.

The J gene is TRBJ1-2, the V gene TRBV12-2; TRBD1 is the table's D call and was not checked against the DNA. TRBV12-2 constitutes a pseudogene. This CDR3 spans 16 amino acids. This CDR3 reads CASRLAQGVYFYGYTF. CDR3 nucleotides: TGTGCAAGTCGCTTAGCGCAGGGCGTCTACTTCTATGGCTACACCTTC.

The rearrangement uses TRBV20-1 and TRBJ1-1; D call uncertain. The germline V and J ends were trimmed by 0 bases and 0 bases, with 8 bases remaining between them. From germline, CDR1 is DFQATT and CDR2 SNEGSKA (reference sequence). This CDR3 is built from 14 residues. CDR3 DNA: TGCAGTGCTAGAGAGGGGAACATGAACACTGAAGCTTTCTTT. As protein: CSAREGNMNTEAFF.

This clonotype has only a few counts. The rearrangement links TRBV2 to TRBJ1-2; 8 nucleotides match TRBD1. Trimming removed 2 bases from V and 6 bases from J; junction bases left unmatched: 5. Germline CDR1 is SNHLY and CDR2 is FYNNEI. The CDR3 is 14 amino acids. The CDR3 spells CASSESSRGHGYTF. The CDR3 DNA reads TGTGCCAGCAGTGAATCCTCCAGGGGGCATGGCTACACCTTC.

This clonotype was counted only a few times. The chain uses TRBV10-2 and TRBJ1-2, with D possibly TRBD1 on 6 matching bases. Germline CDR1 reads WSHSY; CDR2 reads SAAADI. The CDR3 is 15 amino acids. The V end was cut by 3 bases, the J end by 4 bases, with 15 bases between. The CDR3 DNA sequence: TGCGCCAGCAGTGATTCGGGGGGCGCTGGCTATGGCTACACCTTC. Translating gives CASSDSGGAGYGYTF.

This clonotype was counted many times. V usage is TRBV27 and J usage is TRBJ1-2; D may be TRBD1 (6 bases). V lost 5 bases to trimming and J lost 8 bases, with 21 bases between them. There are 15 residues in the CDR3. Germline values: CDR1 MNHEY, CDR2 SMNVEV (reference sequence). CDR3 protein: CASSLRMTGPLGYTF. CDR3 in DNA: TGTGCCAGCAGTCTAAGAATGACAGGTCCCTTGGGCTACACCTTC.

This clonotype was found many times. This chain links TRBV28 with TRBJ1-1, with 7 bases identical to TRBD1. The CDR3 has 15 residues. Trimming took 4 bases from V and 4 from J; bases not matched to a gene: 9. Germline V CDR1 and CDR2: MDHEN, SYDVKM. CDR3 amino acids: CASSSRQGRFTEAFF. CDR3 nucleotide sequence: TGTGCCAGCAGTTCCCGACAGGGACGGTTCACTGAAGCTTTCTTT. Complete variable domain (other parts from reference TRBV28 and TRBJ1-1): DVKVTQSSRYLVKRTGEKVFLECVQDMDHENMFWYRQDPGLGLRLIYFSYDVKMKEKGDIPEGYSVSREKKERFSLILESASTNQTSMYLCASSSRQGRFTEAFFGQGTRLTVV.

This clonotype was seen repeatedly, ten times or more. The chain recombines TRBV3-1 with TRBJ2-7, with D unresolved. CDR1 LGHDT and CDR2 YNNKEL come from the germline V gene (reference sequence). V lost 0 bases to trimming and J lost 0 bases, with 18 bases between them. The CDR3 runs 18 residues. In DNA, the CDR3 is TGTGCCAGCAGCCAAGACCCCTTGGACCCTCAGAGCTCCTACGAGCAGTACTTC. Translated: CASSQDPLDPQSSYEQYF.

This clonotype was observed at least ten times. The V call is TRBV12-3 or TRBV12-4, the J call TRBJ2-1; 8 bases are a match to TRBD1. V shed 6 bases and J 10 bases; nucleotides not matched to a gene: 11. The CDR3 covers 14 residues. The chain's CDR3 is CASSRGQVPLEQFF. As DNA, the CDR3 is TGTGCCAGCAGCAGGGGACAGGTCCCCCTGGAGCAGTTCTTC.